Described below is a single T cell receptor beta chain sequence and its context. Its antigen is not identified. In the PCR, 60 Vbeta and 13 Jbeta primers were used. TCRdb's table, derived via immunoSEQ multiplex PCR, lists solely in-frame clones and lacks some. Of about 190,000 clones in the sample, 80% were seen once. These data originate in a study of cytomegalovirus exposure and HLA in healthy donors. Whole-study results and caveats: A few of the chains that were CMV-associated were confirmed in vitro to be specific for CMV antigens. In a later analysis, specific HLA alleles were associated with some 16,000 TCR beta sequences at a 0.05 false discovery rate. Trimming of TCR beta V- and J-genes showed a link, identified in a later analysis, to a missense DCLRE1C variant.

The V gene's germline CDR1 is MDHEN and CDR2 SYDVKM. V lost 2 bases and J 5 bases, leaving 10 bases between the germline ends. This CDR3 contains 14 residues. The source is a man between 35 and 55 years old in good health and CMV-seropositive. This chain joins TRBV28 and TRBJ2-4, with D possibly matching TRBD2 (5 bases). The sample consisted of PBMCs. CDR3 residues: CASSLRRRQNIQYF. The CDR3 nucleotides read TGTGCCAGCAGTTTAAGGAGGCGTCAAAACATTCAGTACTTC.